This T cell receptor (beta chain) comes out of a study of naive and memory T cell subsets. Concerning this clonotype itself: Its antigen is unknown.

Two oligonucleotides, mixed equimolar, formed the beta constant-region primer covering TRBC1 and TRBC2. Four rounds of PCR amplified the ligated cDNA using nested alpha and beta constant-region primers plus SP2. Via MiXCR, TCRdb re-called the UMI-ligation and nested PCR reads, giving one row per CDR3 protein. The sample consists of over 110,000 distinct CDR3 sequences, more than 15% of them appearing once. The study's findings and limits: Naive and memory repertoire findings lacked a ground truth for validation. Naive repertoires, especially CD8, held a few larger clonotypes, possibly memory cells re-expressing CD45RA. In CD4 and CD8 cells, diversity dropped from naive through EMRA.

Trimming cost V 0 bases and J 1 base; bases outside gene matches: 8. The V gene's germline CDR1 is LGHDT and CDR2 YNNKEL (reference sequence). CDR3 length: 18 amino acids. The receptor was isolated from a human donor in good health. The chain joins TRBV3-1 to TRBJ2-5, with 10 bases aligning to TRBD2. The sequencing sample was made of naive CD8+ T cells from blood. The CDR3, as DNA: TGTGCCAGCAGCCAAGATACACTAGCGGGGACCTTCCAAGAGACCCAGTACTTC. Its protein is CASSQDTLAGTFQETQYF.